This T cell receptor (beta chain) derives from a study of control samples from healthy donors and cancer patients. Assay used: immunoSEQ multiplex PCR; TCRdb lists only in-frame clones, some missing. This sample has roughly 150,000 clones; roughly 92% occur once, and the top ten carry under 2.5%. The CDR3 extends over 13 amino acids. The germline V and J ends were trimmed by 4 bases and 0 bases, with 6 bases remaining between them. Per the germline V gene, CDR1 is LNHDA and CDR2 is SQIVND (reference sequence). The TCR originated in a man aged 50 to 60 in good health. Sequencing was performed on blood. This chain links TRBV19 with TRBJ1-1; D is ambiguous. The CDR3 reads CASSKKMNTEAFF. The CDR3 nucleotides are TGTGCCAGTAGTAAAAAGATGAACACTGAAGCTTTCTTT. The full variable domain, its missing parts supplied by reference TRBV19 and TRBJ1-1, is DGGITQSPKYLFRKEGQNVTLSCEQNLNHDAMYWYRQDPGQGLRLIYYSQIVNDFQKGDIAEGYSVSREKKESFPLTVTSAQKNPTAFYLCASSKKMNTEAFFGQGTRLTVV.